This entry lists 21 T cell receptor beta chains sequenced from one sample in a study of a mutant IDH1 vaccine in newly diagnosed glioma. Time point: week 47, end of study. It was 300 ug of mutant IDH1 20-mer peptide that made up each vaccine dose, given with topical imiquimod. Their antigens are not known. Clones were sequenced by immunoSEQ multiplex PCR, and TCRdb holds only the in-frame ones, with some missing. Here the sample spans 90,000 to 100,000 clones, just under 90% being singletons. Sequenced here: PBMCs, sampled from a glioma patient whose treatment included an IDH1 peptide vaccine. These receptors were obtained from a woman between 50 and 59 years old with glioma.

The rearrangement uses TRBV27 and TRBJ1-2; TRBD1 might be the D (6 bases). The CDR3 runs to 14 residues. Germline CDR1 and CDR2: MNHEY and SMNVEV (reference sequence). V lost 6 bases and J lost 4, with 15 bases in between. CDR3 protein: CASRENRVRYGYTF. CDR3 DNA: TGTGCCAGCAGAGAGAACAGGGTGCGCTATGGCTACACCTTC.

This chain uses TRBV10-1 with TRBJ2-7; a weak D match, TRBD2 (6 bases). The V gene lost 4 bases and the J gene lost 1 base, with 17 bases spanning the gap. Germline-derived CDR1 and CDR2 are WNHNN and SYGVQD (reference sequence). CDR3 length: 16 residues. In nucleotides, the CDR3 is TGCGCCAGCAGTGGTAGGATCGGAGGGCCGTCCTACGAGCAGTACTTC. This translates into CASSGRIGGPSYEQYF.

This clone has a single count. The DNA for the CDR3 is TGCGCCAGCAGCCAAGTGCGGGTCTACAATGAGCAGTTCTTC. Translation gives CASSQVRVYNEQFF. The chain carries TRBV4-1 and TRBJ2-1, with D possibly TRBD2 on 5 matching bases. The V and J ends lost 1 base and 3 bases respectively, with 7 bases between them. The CDR3 covers 14 residues. The germline V gene encodes CDR1 MGHRA and CDR2 YSYEKL.

The CDR3 nucleotides are TGTGCCAGCAGCACCGGGACAGGGGGCGTTGAAAAACTGTTTTTT. It is translated as CASSTGTGGVEKLFF. The V call is TRBV5-6, the J call TRBJ1-4; TRBD1 matches 12 bases. V dropped 4 bases and J dropped 7; count of bases not matched to a gene: 5. Looked up from germline, CDR1 is SGHDT and CDR2 is YYEEEE. This CDR3 region has 15 residues.

The V and J genes are TRBV7-9 and TRBJ1-2; tentative D call: TRBD1 (6 bases). V dropped 4 bases and J dropped 4 bases, with 10 bases sitting between them. In germline, CDR1 is SEHNR, CDR2 FQNEAQ (reference sequence). This CDR3 has 13 amino acids. In DNA, the CDR3 is TGTGCCAGCAGCTCGACAGGCCTCTATGGCTACACCTTC. Translated: CASSSTGLYGYTF.

The chain couples TRBV5-1 to TRBJ2-1, with D perhaps matching TRBD1 or TRBD2 (5 bases each). V was pared by 7 bases and J by 0 bases, with 14 bases between. Looked up from germline, CDR1 is SGHRS and CDR2 is YFSETQ. The CDR3 is 15 amino acids. The DNA of the CDR3 is TGCGCCAGCGGGGCGAGCGGTAACTCCTACAATGAGCAGTTCTTC. Its protein is CASGASGNSYNEQFF. Full variable domain (rest looked up from reference TRBV5-1 and TRBJ2-1): KAGVTQTPRYLIKTRGQQVTLSCSPISGHRSVSWYQQTPGQGLQFLFEYFSETQRNKGNFPGRFSGRQFSNSRSEMNVSTLELGDSALYLCASGASGNSYNEQFFGPGTRLTVL.

This chain links TRBV28 with TRBJ1-1; no clear D. V was pared by 1 base and J by 7 bases, with 7 bases between. This CDR3 has 12 amino acids. CDR1 is MDHEN, CDR2 SYDVKM, per germline. The CDR3 region is CASSLSGDEAFF. In DNA form, the CDR3 reads TGTGCCAGCAGTTTATCGGGTGATGAAGCTTTCTTT.

The V call is TRBV6-1, the J call TRBJ2-1, with 8 nucleotides matching TRBD2. From germline, CDR1 is MNHNS and CDR2 SASEGT. This CDR3 spans 14 amino acids. J was trimmed by 4 bases and V by 6 bases; bases with no gene match: 5. As DNA, the CDR3 is TGTGCCAGCAGCCCACTAGCGGTATACAATGAGCAGTTCTTC. Encoded protein: CASSPLAVYNEQFF.

The V and J genes are TRBV15 and TRBJ2-5; D remains unclear. Germline assignment: CDR1 LNHNV and CDR2 YYDKDF (reference sequence). The CDR3 loop spans 13 amino acids. V was trimmed by 3 bases and J by 5 bases, leaving 10 bases between them. CDR3 sequence (DNA): TGTGCCACCAGCAGGGTCTTGGGGGAGACCCAGTACTTC. Its protein product is CATSRVLGETQYF.

The J gene is TRBJ2-7, the V gene TRBV5-6; unclear D gene. Germline-derived CDR1 and CDR2 are SGHDT and YYEEEE. Deletions cut 2 bases from V and 4 bases from J, with 7 bases between. The CDR3 is 12 amino acids. The CDR3 sequence: CASSFENYEQYF. The CDR3 DNA follows: TGTGCCAGCAGCTTTGAAAATTACGAGCAGTACTTC.

This rearrangement joins TRBV27 to TRBJ2-7; no clear D. CDR3 size: 9 residues. The V gene's germline CDR1 is MNHEY and CDR2 SMNVEV (reference sequence). Between the trimmed V and J ends, which lost 8 bases and 2 bases, there was a span of 1 base. The CDR3 sequence is CASPYEQYF. The CDR3 region has the DNA TGTGCCAGCCCCTACGAGCAGTACTTC.

V and J are TRBV2 and TRBJ2-5; 7 nucleotides align to TRBD2. Per germline, CDR1 SNHLY and CDR2 FYNNEI. CDR3 length: 15 residues. J gave up 2 bases and V 7 bases, and 10 bases lay outside the gene matches. Here the CDR3 DNA reads TGTGCCAGCACCGCGTCGGGCGGGAGACAAGAGACCCAGTACTTC. Translated, it gives CASTASGGRQETQYF.

The V gene is TRBV28, the J gene TRBJ1-2; D unresolved. Trimming left V 8 bases short and J 2 bases short, with 6 bases between. CDR1 is MDHEN and CDR2 is SYDVKM in the germline V gene. The CDR3 contains 11 residues. This CDR3 is CASAVNYGYTF. The CDR3, as DNA: TGTGCCAGCGCGGTGAACTATGGCTACACCTTC.

This chain connects TRBV27 to TRBJ2-6, with D uncertain. The CDR3 has 14 residues. CDR1 MNHEY and CDR2 SMNVEV come from the germline V gene (reference sequence). V was clipped by 0 bases and J by 5 bases, with 5 bases between them. CDR3 residues: CASSLSRRANVLTF. CDR3 coding DNA: TGTGCCAGCAGTTTATCGAGAAGGGCCAACGTCCTGACTTTC.

The chain employs TRBV5-6 and TRBJ2-7; D may be TRBD1 or TRBD2 (5 bases each). Germline CDR1 is SGHDT and CDR2 is YYEEEE. CDR3 size: 14 residues. V dropped 2 bases and J dropped 2 bases, with 11 bases sitting between them. The DNA of the CDR3 is TGTGCCAGCAGCTTATCCCGGGGCGCCTACGAGCAGTACTTC. It specifies CASSLSRGAYEQYF.

The V and J genes are TRBV6-5 and TRBJ2-7; 9 bases fit TRBD2. In germline, CDR1 is MNHEY, CDR2 SVGAGI. V shed 2 bases, J shed 4 bases, and the junction held 3 bases outside the gene matches. The CDR3 spans 14 residues. CDR3 residues: CASSYLAGQYEQYF. The CDR3 nucleotides read TGTGCCAGCAGTTACCTAGCGGGACAGTACGAGCAGTACTTC.

The rearrangement uses TRBV10-3 and TRBJ2-6; 7 positions match TRBD1. J was trimmed by 7 bases and V by 8 bases; bases with no gene match: 8. CDR1 ENHRY and CDR2 SYGVKD come from the germline V gene. The CDR3 sequence is 14 residues long. In nucleotides, the CDR3 is TGTGCCATCCCTCGACAGGGCGCTGCCAACGTCCTGACTTTC. Its translation: CAIPRQGAANVLTF.

This clone was counted a single time. The rearrangement uses TRBV9 and TRBJ2-1; TRBD1 might be the D (5 bases). The CDR3 has 15 residues. Germline CDR1 reads SGDLS; CDR2 reads YYNGEE. The V end was cut by 0 bases, the J end by 4 bases, with 11 bases between. DNA of the CDR3: TGTGCCAGCAGCGTAGGGTCAGGGCTGTACAATGAGCAGTTCTTC. It yields the protein CASSVGSGLYNEQFF. The variable domain in full, completed from reference TRBV9 and TRBJ2-1, reads DSGVTQTPKHLITATGQRVTLRCSPRSGDLSVYWYQQSLDQGLQFLIQYYNGEERAKGNILERFSAQQFPDLHSELNLSSLELGDSALYFCASSVGSGLYNEQFFGPGTRLTVL.

CDR3 sequence (DNA): TGCGCCAGCAGCGCCGATGATCTTACCGGGGAGCTGTTTTTT. This translates into CASSADDLTGELFF. The genes are TRBV5-1 and TRBJ2-2; D gene ambiguous. Germline CDR1 is SGHRS and CDR2 is YFSETQ. The CDR3 is made up of 14 amino acids. V gave up 4 bases and J gave up 5 bases, with 12 bases separating them.

The chain employs TRBV10-3 and TRBJ2-7; TRBD1 matches at 10 bases. The junction had 4 bases not matched to a gene; V was cut back by 4 bases and J by 4 bases. The CDR3 length is 14 residues. Per germline, CDR1 ENHRY and CDR2 SYGVKD. The CDR3 protein is CAISVPGQGYEQYF. Written as DNA, the CDR3 is TGTGCCATCAGTGTTCCGGGACAGGGGTACGAGCAGTACTTC.

The CDR3 DNA is TGTGCCAGCAGTGGACAGGTCGAGTACTACGAGCAGTACTTC. It specifies CASSGQVEYYEQYF. The V call is TRBV2, the J call TRBJ2-7; D possibly corresponds to TRBD1 (6 bases). CDR3 size: 14 residues. Looked up from germline, CDR1 is SNHLY and CDR2 is FYNNEI. V was cut by 4 bases and J by 3 bases, with 13 bases left in between. The whole variable domain, filled in from reference TRBV2 and TRBJ2-7, reads EPEVTQTPSHQVTQMGQEVILRCVPISNHLYFYWYRQILGQKVEFLVSFYNNEISEKSEIFDDQFSVERPDGSNFTLKIRSTKLEDSAMYFCASSGQVEYYEQYFGPGTRLTVT.